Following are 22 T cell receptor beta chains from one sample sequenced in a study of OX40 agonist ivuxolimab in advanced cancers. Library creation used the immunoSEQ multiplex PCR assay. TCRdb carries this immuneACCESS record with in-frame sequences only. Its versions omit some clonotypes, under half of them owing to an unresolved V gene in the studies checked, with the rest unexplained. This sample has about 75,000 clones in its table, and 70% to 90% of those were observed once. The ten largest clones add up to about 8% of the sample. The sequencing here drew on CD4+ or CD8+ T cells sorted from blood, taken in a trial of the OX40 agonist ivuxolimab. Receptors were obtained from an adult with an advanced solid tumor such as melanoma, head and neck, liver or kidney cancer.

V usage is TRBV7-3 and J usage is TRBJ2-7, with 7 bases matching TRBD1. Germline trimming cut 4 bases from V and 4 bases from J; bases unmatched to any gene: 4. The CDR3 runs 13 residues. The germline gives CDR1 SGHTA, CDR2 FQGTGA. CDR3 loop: CASSSTGVYEQYF. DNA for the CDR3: TGTGCCAGCAGCTCAACAGGGGTATACGAGCAGTACTTC.

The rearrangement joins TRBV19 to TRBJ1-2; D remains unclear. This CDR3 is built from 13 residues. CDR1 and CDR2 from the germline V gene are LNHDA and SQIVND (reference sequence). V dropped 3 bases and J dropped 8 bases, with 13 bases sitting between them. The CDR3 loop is CASSISGQYGYTF. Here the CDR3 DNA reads TGTGCCAGTAGTATTTCCGGGCAGTACGGCTACACCTTC.

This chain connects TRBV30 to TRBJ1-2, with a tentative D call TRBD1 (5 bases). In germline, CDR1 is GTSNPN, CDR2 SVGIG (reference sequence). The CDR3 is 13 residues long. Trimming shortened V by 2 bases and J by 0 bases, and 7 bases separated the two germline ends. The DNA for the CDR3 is TGTGCCTGGAGTCCGGGACCTAACTATGGCTACACCTTC. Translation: CAWSPGPNYGYTF. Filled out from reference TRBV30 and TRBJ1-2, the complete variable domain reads SQTIHQWPATLVQPVGSPLSLECTVEGTSNPNLYWYRQAAGRGLQLLFYSVGIGQISSEVPQNLSASRPQDRQFILSSKKLLLSDSGFYLCAWSPGPNYGYTFGSGTRLTVV.

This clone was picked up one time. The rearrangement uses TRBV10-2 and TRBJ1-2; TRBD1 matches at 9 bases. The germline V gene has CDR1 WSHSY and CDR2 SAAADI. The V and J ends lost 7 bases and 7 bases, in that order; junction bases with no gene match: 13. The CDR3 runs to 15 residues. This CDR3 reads CASKPTGTGTGGYTF. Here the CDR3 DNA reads TGCGCCAGCAAGCCTACCGGGACAGGGACGGGTGGCTACACCTTC.

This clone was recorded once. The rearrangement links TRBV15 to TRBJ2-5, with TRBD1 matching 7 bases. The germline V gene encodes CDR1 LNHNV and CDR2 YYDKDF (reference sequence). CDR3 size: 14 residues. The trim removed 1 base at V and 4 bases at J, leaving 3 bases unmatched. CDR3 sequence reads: CATSRGQGVETQYF. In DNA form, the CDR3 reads TGTGCCACCAGCAGAGGCCAGGGGGTAGAGACCCAGTACTTC.

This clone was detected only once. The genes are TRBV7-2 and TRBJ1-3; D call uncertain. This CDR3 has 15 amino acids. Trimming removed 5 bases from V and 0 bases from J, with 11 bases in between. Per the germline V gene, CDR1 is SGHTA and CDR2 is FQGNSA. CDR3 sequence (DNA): TGTGCCAGCAGCGCTAGTACCAGCTCTGGAAACACCATATATTTT. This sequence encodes CASSASTSSGNTIYF.

CDR3 bases: TGCAGCGGTCGAGAGGCGAAGGGGGAGCTGTTTTTT. Translating gives CSGREAKGELFF. The gene calls are TRBV29-1 and TRBJ2-2, with D unclear. The V gene's germline CDR1 is SQVTM and CDR2 ANQGSEA. Trimming left V 7 bases short and J 8 bases short, with 14 bases between. The CDR3 loop spans 12 amino acids.

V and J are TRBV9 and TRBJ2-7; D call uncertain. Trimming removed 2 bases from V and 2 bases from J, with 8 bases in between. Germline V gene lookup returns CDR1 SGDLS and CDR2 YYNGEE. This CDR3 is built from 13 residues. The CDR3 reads CASSVGKTYEQYF. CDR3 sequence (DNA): TGTGCCAGCAGCGTGGGGAAAACCTACGAGCAGTACTTC.

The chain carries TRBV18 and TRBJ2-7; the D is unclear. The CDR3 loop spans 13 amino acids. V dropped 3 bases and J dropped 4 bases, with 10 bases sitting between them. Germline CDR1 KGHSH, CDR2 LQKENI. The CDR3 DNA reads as TGTGCCAGCTCACCTAGGCAGTCGTACGAGCAGTACTTC. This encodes CASSPRQSYEQYF. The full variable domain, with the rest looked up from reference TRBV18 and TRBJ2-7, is NAGVMQNPRHLVRRRGQEARLRCSPMKGHSHVYWYRQLPEEGLKFMVYLQKENIIDESGMPKERFSAEFPKEGPSILRIQQVVRGDSAAYFCASSPRQSYEQYFGPGTRLTVT.

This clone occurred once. CDR3 region: CASSFPGLAGVGNEQFF. DNA of the CDR3: TGTGCCAGCAGCTTTCCGGGACTAGCGGGAGTAGGCAATGAGCAGTTCTTC. This chain uses TRBV7-9 with TRBJ2-1; 14 positions agree with TRBD2. Germline lookup yields CDR1 SEHNR and CDR2 FQNEAQ (reference sequence). With 3 bases clipped from V and 6 bases from J, the junction kept 7 bases outside the gene matches. The CDR3 length is 17 residues.

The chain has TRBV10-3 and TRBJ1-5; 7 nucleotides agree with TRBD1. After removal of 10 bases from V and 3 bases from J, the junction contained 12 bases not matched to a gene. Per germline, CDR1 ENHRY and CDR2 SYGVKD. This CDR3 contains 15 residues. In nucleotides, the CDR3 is TGTGCCAGCCTGGCGGGACAGAGCGCCAATCAGCCCCAGCATTTT. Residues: CASLAGQSANQPQHF.

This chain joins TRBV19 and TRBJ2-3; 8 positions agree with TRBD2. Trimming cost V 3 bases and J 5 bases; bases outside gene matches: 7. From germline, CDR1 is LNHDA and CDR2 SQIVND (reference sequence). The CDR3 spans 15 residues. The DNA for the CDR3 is TGTGCCAGTAGTATGTCAGCGGGAGACAAAGATACGCAGTATTTT. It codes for CASSMSAGDKDTQYF.

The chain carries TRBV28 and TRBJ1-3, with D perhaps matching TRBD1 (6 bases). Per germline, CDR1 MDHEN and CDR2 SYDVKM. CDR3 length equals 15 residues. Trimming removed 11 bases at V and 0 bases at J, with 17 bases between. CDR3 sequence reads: CAGRQENYSGNTIYF. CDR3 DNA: TGTGCCGGCCGACAGGAAAACTACTCTGGAAACACCATATATTTT.

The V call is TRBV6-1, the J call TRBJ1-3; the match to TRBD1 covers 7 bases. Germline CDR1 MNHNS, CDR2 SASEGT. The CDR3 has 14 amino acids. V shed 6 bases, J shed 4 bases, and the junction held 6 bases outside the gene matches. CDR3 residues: CASRETGSGNTIYF. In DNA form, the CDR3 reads TGTGCCAGCAGGGAGACAGGGTCCGGAAACACCATATATTTT.

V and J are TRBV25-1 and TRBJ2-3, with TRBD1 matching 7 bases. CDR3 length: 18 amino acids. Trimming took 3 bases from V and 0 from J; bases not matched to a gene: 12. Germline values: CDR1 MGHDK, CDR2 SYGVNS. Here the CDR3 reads CASSDPPYRGLSTDTQYF. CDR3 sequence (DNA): TGTGCCAGCAGTGATCCACCTTACAGGGGATTAAGCACAGATACGCAGTATTTT.

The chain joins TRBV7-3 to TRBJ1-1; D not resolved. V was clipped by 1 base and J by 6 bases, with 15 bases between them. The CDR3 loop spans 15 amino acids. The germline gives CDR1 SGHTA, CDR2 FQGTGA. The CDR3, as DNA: TGTGCCAGCAGCTTAAGGGGAGGCAGGAGCGCTGAAGCTTTCTTT. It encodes CASSLRGGRSAEAFF.

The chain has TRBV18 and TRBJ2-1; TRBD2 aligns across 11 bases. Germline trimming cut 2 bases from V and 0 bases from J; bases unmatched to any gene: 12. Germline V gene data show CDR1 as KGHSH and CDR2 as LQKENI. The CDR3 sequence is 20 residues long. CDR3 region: CASSPFRVTSGSRSYNEQFF. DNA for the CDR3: TGTGCCAGCTCACCATTCAGGGTAACTAGCGGGAGTCGCTCCTACAATGAGCAGTTCTTC.

Here the CDR3 DNA reads TGTGCCAGCAGCCACAGCACCCATGAGCAGTTCTTC. Translation: CASSHSTHEQFF. The chain carries TRBV7-2 and TRBJ2-1; D remains unclear. The CDR3 runs 12 residues. CDR1 is SGHTA and CDR2 is FQGNSA in the germline V gene. V was clipped by 5 bases and J by 8 bases, with 10 bases between them.

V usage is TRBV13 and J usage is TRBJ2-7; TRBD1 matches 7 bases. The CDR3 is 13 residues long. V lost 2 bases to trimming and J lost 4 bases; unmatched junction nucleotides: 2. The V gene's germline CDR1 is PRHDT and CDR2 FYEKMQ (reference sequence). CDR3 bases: TGTGCCAGCAGCTTACCAGGGGGATACGAGCAGTACTTC. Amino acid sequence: CASSLPGGYEQYF.

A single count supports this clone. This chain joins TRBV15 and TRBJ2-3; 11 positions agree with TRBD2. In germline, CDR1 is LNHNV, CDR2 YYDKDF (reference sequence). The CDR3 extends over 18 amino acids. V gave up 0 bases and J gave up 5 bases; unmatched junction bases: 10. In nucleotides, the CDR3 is TGTGCCACCAGCAGAGATAGGGCTAGCGGGGGGCGGGGAGATACGCAGTATTTT. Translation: CATSRDRASGGRGDTQYF.

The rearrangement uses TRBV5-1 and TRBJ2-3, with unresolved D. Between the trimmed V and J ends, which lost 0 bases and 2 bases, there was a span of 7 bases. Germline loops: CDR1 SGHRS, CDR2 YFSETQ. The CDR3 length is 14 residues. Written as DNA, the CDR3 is TGCGCCAGCAGCTTGGGGGTGTCCACAGATACGCAGTATTTT. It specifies CASSLGVSTDTQYF.

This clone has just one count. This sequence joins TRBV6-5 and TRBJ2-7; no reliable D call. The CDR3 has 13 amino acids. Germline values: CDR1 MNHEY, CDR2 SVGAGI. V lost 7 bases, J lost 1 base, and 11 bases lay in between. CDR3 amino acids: CASKGPDSYEQYF. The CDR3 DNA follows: TGTGCCAGCAAAGGTCCAGATTCCTACGAGCAGTACTTC.